The T cell receptor beta chain described here comes from a study of regulatory T cells in long-lasting Graves disease. Study-level background: The term persistent Graves' disease signified upward of 5 years on antithyroid drugs with positive TSH receptor antibodies.

Study-level findings and limits: Patients whose Graves' disease persisted exhibited lower TCR diversity than those newly diagnosed.

This clonotype was observed many times. Its antigen is not known. As for time point: persistent/refractory GD, antithyroid drugs over 5 years with positive TRAb. TCR sequences were obtained from RNA taken from PBMCs. The patients were enrolled through endocrinology in Xi'an, China. Approximately 8.2-milliliter peripheral blood samples went into EDTA tubes. CDR3 regions were amplified by Arm-PCR using iRepertoire HTBI primers to build TCR beta libraries. TCRdb called the multiplex PCR reads again in MiXCR, with one record for every CDR3 protein. This table holds approximately 690,000 distinct CDR3 sequences, about 30% found once. Trimming removed 6 bases from V and 8 bases from J; junction bases left unmatched: 21. CDR3 size: 17 residues. Germline CDR1 MNHNS, CDR2 SASEGT.

The receptor comes from a female donor with Graves disease. Sequenced here: peripheral blood mononuclear cells (PBMCs), sampled when the disease was refractory, from a patient treated with antithyroid drugs. The gene calls are TRBV6-1 and TRBJ1-2; 7 positions agree with TRBD1. CDR3 sequence (DNA): TGTGCCAGCAGCACCGGACTCTTATACGGGACAGCAAGAGGCTACACCTTC. It translates to CASSTGLLYGTARGYTF.